The present entry profiles one T cell receptor (beta chain) with its context. The antigen is unknown. Per the germline V gene, CDR1 is LNHDA and CDR2 is SQIVND (reference sequence). The CDR3 spans 14 residues. V was clipped by 7 bases and J by 4 bases; unmatched bases: 5. Method: immunoSEQ multiplex PCR; TCRdb's copy keeps in-frame clones and lacks some. The table includes 2.3 million or so clones, over 85% detected once. The sample comes from a study of shared clonotypes between healthy human individuals. Points from the study as a whole: Donor scarcity curtailed the genetic and exposure-history diversity represented herein.

The chain couples TRBV19 to TRBJ2-1; 9 nucleotides agree with TRBD1. The sample was naive CD4+ T cells from PBMCs. Noted subset: CD45RA+ positively selected. This clonotype was sampled from a man aged 18 to 29 in good health. Some clones in this sample may be carry-over from other donors' samples. The CDR3, as DNA: TGTGCCAGTACTACCGACAGGGGGTACAATGAGCAGTTCTTC. Translated: CASTTDRGYNEQFF.